This note documents a single TCR beta chain sequence. The antigen remains unidentified. A single record per CDR3 protein comes from TCRdb applying MiXCR to the RT-PCR reads. The sample carries about 570,000 distinct CDR3 sequences, over 9.5% recorded once. This CDR3 is built from 17 residues. After removal of 0 bases from V and 3 bases from J, the junction contained 7 bases not matched to a gene. CDR1 and CDR2 (germline): LGHNA, YNFKEQ. The sample is drawn from a study of response to subunit inactivated influenza vaccine. General study findings and limits: T cells newly recruited by each seasonal influenza vaccination are few, the authors suggested.

The material was PBMCs from blood, obtained on the day of vaccination. The TCR sequence derives from a man aged 45-65 years who received an inactivated influenza vaccine. The chain couples TRBV4-2 to TRBJ2-2; 7 bases match TRBD2. The CDR3 loop reads CASSQDVIGGDTGELFF. CDR3 nucleotides: TGTGCCAGCAGCCAAGATGTGATTGGGGGGGACACCGGGGAGCTGTTTTTT.